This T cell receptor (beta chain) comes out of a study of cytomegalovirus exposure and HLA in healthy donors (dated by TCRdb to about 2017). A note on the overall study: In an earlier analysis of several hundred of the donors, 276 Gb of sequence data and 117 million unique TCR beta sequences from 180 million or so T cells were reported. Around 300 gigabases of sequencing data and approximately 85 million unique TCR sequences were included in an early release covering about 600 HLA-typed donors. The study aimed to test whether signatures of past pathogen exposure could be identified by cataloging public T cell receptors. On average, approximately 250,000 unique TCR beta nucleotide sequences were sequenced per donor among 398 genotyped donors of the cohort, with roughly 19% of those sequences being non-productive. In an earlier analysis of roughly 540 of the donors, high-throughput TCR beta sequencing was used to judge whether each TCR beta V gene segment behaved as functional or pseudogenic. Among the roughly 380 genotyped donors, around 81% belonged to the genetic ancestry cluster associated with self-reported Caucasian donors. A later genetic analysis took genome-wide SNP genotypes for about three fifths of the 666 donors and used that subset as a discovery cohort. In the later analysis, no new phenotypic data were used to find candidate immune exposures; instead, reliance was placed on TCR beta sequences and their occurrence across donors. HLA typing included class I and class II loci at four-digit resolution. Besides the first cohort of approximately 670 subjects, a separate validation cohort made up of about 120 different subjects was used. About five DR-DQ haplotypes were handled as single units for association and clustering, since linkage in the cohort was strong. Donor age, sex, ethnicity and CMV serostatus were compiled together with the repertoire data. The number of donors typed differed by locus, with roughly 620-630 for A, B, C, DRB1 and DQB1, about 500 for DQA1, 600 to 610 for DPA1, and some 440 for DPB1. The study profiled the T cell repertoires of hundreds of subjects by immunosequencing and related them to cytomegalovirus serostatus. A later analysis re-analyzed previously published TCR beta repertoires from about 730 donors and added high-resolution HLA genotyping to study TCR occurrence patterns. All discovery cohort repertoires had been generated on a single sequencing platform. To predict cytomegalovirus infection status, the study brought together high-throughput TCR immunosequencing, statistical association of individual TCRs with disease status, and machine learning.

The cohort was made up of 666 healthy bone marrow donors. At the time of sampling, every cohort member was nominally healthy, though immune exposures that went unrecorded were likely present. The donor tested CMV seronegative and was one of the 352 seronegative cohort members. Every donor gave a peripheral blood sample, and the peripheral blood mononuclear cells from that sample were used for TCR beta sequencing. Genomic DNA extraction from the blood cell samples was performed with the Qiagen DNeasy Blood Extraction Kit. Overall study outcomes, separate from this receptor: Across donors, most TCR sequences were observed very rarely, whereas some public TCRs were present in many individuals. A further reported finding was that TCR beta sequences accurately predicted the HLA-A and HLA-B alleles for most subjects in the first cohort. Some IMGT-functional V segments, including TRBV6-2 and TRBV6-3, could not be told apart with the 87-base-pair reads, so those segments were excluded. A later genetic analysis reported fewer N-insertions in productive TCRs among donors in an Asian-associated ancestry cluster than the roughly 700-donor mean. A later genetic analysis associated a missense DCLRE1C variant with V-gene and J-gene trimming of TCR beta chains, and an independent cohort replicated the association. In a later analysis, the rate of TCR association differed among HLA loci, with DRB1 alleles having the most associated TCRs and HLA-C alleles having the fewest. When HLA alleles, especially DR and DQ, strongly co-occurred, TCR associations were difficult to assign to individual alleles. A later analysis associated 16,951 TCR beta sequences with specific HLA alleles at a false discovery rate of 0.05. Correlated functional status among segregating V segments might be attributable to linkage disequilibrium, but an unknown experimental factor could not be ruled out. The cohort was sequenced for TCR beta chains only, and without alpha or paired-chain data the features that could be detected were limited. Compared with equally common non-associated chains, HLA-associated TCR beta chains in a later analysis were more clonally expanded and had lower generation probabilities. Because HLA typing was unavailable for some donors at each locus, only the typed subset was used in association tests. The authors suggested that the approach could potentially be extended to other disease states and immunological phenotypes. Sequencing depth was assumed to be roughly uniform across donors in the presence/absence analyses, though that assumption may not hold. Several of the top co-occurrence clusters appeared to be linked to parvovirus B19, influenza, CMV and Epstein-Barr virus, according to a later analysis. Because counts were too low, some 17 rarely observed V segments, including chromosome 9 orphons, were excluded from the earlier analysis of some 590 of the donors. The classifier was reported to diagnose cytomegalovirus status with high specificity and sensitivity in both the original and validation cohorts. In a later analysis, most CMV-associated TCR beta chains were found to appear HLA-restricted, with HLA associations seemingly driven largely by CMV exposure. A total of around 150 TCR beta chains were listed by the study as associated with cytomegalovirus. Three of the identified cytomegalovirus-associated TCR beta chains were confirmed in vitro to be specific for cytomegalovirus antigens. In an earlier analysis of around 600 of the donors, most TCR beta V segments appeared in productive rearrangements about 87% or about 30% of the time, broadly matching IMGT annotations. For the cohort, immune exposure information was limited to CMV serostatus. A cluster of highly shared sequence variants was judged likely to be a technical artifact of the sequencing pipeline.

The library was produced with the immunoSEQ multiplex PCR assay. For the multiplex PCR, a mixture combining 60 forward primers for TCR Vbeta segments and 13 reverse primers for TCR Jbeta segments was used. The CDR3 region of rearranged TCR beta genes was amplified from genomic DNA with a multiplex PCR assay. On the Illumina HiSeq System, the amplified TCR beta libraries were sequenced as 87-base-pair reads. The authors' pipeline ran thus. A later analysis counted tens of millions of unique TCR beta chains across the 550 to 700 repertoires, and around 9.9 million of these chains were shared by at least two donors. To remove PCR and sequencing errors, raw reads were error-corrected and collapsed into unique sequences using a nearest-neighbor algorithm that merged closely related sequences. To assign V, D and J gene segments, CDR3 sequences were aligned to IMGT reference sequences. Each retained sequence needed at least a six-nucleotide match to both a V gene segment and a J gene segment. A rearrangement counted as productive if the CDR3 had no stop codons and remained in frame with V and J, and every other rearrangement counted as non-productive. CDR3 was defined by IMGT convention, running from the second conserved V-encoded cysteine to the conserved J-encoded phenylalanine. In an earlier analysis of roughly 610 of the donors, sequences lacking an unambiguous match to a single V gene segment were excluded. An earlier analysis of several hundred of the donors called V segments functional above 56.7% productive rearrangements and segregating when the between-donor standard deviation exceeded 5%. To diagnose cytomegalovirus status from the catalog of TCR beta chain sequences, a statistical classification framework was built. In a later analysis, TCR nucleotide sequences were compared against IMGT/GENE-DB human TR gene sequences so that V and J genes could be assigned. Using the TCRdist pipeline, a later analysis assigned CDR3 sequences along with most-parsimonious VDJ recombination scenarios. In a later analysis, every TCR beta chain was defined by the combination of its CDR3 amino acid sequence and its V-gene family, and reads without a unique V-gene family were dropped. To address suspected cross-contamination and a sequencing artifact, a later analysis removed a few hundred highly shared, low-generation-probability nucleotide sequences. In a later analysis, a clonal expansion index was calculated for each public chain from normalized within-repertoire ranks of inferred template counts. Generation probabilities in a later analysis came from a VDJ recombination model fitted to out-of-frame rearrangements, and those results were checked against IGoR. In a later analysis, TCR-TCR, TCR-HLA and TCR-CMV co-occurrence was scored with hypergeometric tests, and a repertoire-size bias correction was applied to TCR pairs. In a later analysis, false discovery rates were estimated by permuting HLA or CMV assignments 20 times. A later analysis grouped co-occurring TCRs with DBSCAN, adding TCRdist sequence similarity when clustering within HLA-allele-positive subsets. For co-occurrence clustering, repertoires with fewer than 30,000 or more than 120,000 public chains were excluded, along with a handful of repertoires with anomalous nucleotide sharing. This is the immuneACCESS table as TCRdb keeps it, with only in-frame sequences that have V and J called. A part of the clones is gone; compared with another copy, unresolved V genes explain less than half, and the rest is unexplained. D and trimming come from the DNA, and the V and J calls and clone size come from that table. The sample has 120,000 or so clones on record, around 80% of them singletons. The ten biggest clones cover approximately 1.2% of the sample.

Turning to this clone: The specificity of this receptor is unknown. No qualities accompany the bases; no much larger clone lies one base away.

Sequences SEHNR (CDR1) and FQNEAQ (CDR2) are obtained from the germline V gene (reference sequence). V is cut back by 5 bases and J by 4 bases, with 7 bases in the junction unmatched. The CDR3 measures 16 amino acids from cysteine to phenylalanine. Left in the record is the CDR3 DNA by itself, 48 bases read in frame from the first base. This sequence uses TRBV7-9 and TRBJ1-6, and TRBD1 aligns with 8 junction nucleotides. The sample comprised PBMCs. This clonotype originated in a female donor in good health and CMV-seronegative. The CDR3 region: CASSAGTGFYNSPLHF. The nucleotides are TGTGCCAGCAGCGCCGGGACAGGATTTTATAATTCACCCCTCCACTTT.